The rows below give T cell receptor beta chains drawn from one sample of a study of CD8+CD57+ T cells in acquired aplastic anemia. A single record per CDR3 protein comes from TCRdb applying MiXCR to the reads. The table has 250,000 or so distinct CDR3 sequences, around 45% seen once. The sequenced sample was sorted CD4+, CD8+, or CD8+CD57+ T cells (not recorded which) from PBMCs. These receptors were collected from a human donor with aplastic anemia. Both conserved end residues are part of each CDR3. Fields, in order: V gene, CDR3 length, J gene, D gene, clone size, CDR3 DNA, CDR3 protein. A D gene is named only where the DNA matches it firmly. A clone size is listed for some rows: how often the clone was seen (once, few, many), or a class if it is expanded.

TRBV9	15	TRBJ2-1	-	many	TGTGCCAGCAGCATACAGGGCGGGGGCTACAATGAGCAGTTCTTC	CASSIQGGGYNEQFF
TRBV5-1	16	TRBJ2-7	TRBD1	many	TGCGCCAGCAGCGCCCTCCGGGACAGGAATCCCTACGAGCAGTACTTC	CASSALRDRNPYEQYF
TRBV7-2	14	TRBJ2-7	-	-	TGTGCCGGCAGCCCAGCACCTGTCTCCTACGAGCAGTACTTC	CAGSPAPVSYEQYF
TRBV2	12	TRBJ2-1	TRBD2	once	TGTGCCAGCATGCTAGCGGGGGATGAGCAGTTCTTC	CASMLAGDEQFF
TRBV19	14	TRBJ1-3	-	-	TGTGCCGCCGAAGGGGGGGCGGCTGGAAACACCATATATTTT	CAAEGGAAGNTIYF
TRBV7-3	20	TRBJ2-7	TRBD2	-	TGTGCCAGCGGGCACATGCCGGGACTAGCGGGGGGCCCACTCTCCTACGAGCAGTACTTC	CASGHMPGLAGGPLSYEQYF
TRBV6-1	13	TRBJ1-1	-	-	TGTGCCAGCGGGGGGATGTGGAACACTGGAGCTTTCTTT	CASGGMWNTGAFF
TRBV9	17	TRBJ1-5	-	medium-sized	TGTGCCAGCAGCGTAGTTGGTGAAGGACCGATCAATCAGCCCCAGCATTTT	CASSVVGEGPINQPQHF
TRBV13	12	TRBJ1-1	-	-	TGTGCCTGCAGCTTAGAGGTGACTGAAGCTTTCTTT	CACSLEVTEAFF
TRBV20-1	14	TRBJ2-1	-	-	TGCAGTGACCCTGTGGAGGGCTACTACAATGAGCAGTTCTTC	CSDPVEGYYNEQFF
TRBV28	13	TRBJ1-1	-	few	TGTGCCAGCAGTTTAGTTCTAGTAACTGAAGCTTTCTTT	CASSLVLVTEAFF
TRBV20-1	14	TRBJ2-1	-	-	TGCAGTGCTAGAAGGAAGGGAGTGTCGAATGAGCAGTTCTTC	CSARRKGVSNEQFF
TRBV4-2	17	TRBJ1-5	TRBD1	many	TGTGCCAGCAGCCAAGATCAAGACAGGGGGGTTGGTCAGCCCCAGCATTTT	CASSQDQDRGVGQPQHF
TRBV7-9	18	TRBJ2-5	TRBD2	few	TGTGCCAGCAGTTTACCTGGACTAGCGGGAAATCCCCTAGAGACCCAGTACTTC	CASSLPGLAGNPLETQYF
TRBV4-1	14	TRBJ1-4	-	many	TGCGCCAGCAGCCAAGACTCAACCTATGAAAAACTGTTTTTT	CASSQDSTYEKLFF
TRBV9	11	TRBJ1-1	-	many	TGTGCCAGCAGCCCCATTAGGGGAGCTTTCTTT	CASSPIRGAFF
TRBV7-9	13	TRBJ1-2	-	-	TGTGCCAGCAGCTTAGTTTCGGGTGATGGCTACACCTTC	CASSLVSGDGYTF
TRBV30	13	TRBJ1-5	TRBD1	few	TGTGCCTGGAGTACAGGGGCTCGGCAGCCCCAGCATTTT	CAWSTGARQPQHF
TRBV9	14	TRBJ2-7	-	many	TGTGCCAGCAGCGTAAGCAGCCACTCCTACGAGCAGTACTTC	CASSVSSHSYEQYF
TRBV7-2	13	TRBJ1-1	-	-	TGTGCCAGCAGCTCAGGGAGGAGTACTGATGCTTTCTTT	CASSSGRSTDAFF
TRBV5-1	13	TRBJ2-7	-	-	TGCGCCAGCAGACTTTGGTTTTCCTACGAGCAGTACTTC	CASRLWFSYEQYF
TRBV7-3	13	TRBJ2-1	TRBD2	-	TGTGCCAGCAGCCGTAGCGGGGTCAATGGGCAGTTCTTC	CASSRSGVNGQFF
TRBV14	17	TRBJ2-3	TRBD2	many	TGTGCCAGCAGCCAAGATCTGGCTAGCGGGCACACAGATACGCAGTATTTT	CASSQDLASGHTDTQYF